Listed below are T cell receptor beta chains from one sample, sequenced in a study of CD8 T cells in Susac syndrome. A single record per CDR3 protein comes from TCRdb applying MiXCR to the immunoSEQ multiplex PCR reads. This table holds 150,000 to 200,000 distinct CDR3 sequences, 90% to 95% found once. Sequencing was done on a sample of CD4+ T cells from PBMCs. Receptor source: a human donor in good health. Both conserved end residues are part of each CDR3. D genes are given only for firm matches. Clone size is shown for a subset of rows, as once, few, many or a class of expanded clone.

size: -
D: -
J: TRBJ2-5
V: TRBV4-3
CDR3: CASSQEGRGQTQYF
DNA: TGCGCCAGCAGCCAAGAGGGCAGGGGACAGACCCAGTACTTC

size: -
D: -
J: TRBJ2-7
V: TRBV5-4
CDR3: CASSLQGGNYEQYF
DNA: TGTGCCAGCAGCTTGCAGGGGGGGAACTACGAGCAGTACTTC

size: -
D: -
J: TRBJ2-6
V: TRBV18
CDR3: CASSPQGIRDSGANVLTF
DNA: TGTGCCAGCTCCCCCCAGGGGATTCGGGACTCTGGGGCCAACGTCCTGACTTTC

size: few
D: -
J: TRBJ2-3
V: TRBV19
CDR3: CASSLREDTQYF
DNA: TGTGCCAGTAGTCTTAGGGAAGATACGCAGTATTTT

size: -
D: TRBD1
J: TRBJ2-1
V: TRBV28
CDR3: CASSPGTVPLDEQFF
DNA: TGTGCCAGCAGCCCCGGGACAGTTCCGTTGGATGAGCAGTTCTTC

size: -
D: -
J: TRBJ1-6
V: TRBV4-2
CDR3: CASSQHPGRGNSPLHF
DNA: TGTGCCAGCAGCCAACACCCGGGACGCGGAAATTCACCCCTCCACTTT

size: -
D: -
J: TRBJ2-7
V: TRBV15
CDR3: CATSRAGTFSYEQYF
DNA: TGTGCCACCAGCAGAGCCGGGACATTCTCCTACGAGCAGTACTTC

size: -
D: TRBD1
J: TRBJ2-1
V: TRBV4-3
CDR3: CASSAQGTPYNEQFF
DNA: TGCGCCAGCAGCGCACAGGGGACCCCCTACAATGAGCAGTTCTTC

size: -
D: TRBD1
J: TRBJ1-2
V: TRBV20-1
CDR3: CSARGQGAMSGYTF
DNA: TGCAGTGCTAGGGGACAGGGGGCCATGTCTGGCTACACCTTC

size: -
D: TRBD2
J: TRBJ2-1
V: TRBV14
CDR3: CASSQVPWRGSHNEQFF
DNA: TGTGCCAGCAGCCAAGTCCCCTGGCGGGGGAGCCACAATGAGCAGTTCTTC

size: -
D: -
J: TRBJ2-3
V: TRBV20-1
CDR3: CSARSGGYDTQYF
DNA: TGCAGTGCTAGGTCAGGGGGGTATGATACGCAGTATTTT

size: -
D: TRBD2
J: TRBJ2-7
V: TRBV29-1
CDR3: CSVESPAGGPHEQYF
DNA: TGCAGCGTTGAAAGCCCGGCGGGGGGGCCCCACGAGCAGTACTTC

size: -
D: TRBD1
J: TRBJ2-1
V: TRBV5-1
CDR3: CASSFGTGEANEQFF
DNA: TGCGCCAGCAGCTTCGGGACAGGGGAAGCCAATGAGCAGTTCTTC

size: -
D: TRBD1
J: TRBJ1-1
V: TRBV29-1
CDR3: CSVDQRGQGAYTEAFF
DNA: TGCAGCGTTGATCAACGGGGGCAGGGGGCTTACACTGAAGCTTTCTTT

size: -
D: TRBD2
J: TRBJ2-1
V: TRBV7-2
CDR3: CASTTPGGGGDEQFF
DNA: TGTGCCAGCACCACCCCGGGGGGGGGCGGTGATGAGCAGTTCTTC

size: -
D: -
J: TRBJ1-6
V: TRBV20-1
CDR3: CSASRGQSDSPLHF
DNA: TGCAGTGCTAGCCGAGGACAGAGCGATTCACCCCTCCACTTT